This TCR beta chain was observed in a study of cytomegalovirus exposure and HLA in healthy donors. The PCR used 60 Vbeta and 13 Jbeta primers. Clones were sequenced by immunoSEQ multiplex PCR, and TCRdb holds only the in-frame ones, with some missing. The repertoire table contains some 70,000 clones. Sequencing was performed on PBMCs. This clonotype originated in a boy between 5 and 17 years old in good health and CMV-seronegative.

CDR3 protein: CASSRTEFGQAGSPLHF. CDR3 in DNA: TGTGCCAGCTCACGTACGGAGTTTGGACAGGCCGGCTCACCCCTCCACTTT. The J gene is TRBJ1-6, the V gene TRBV18; 7 bases line up with TRBD1. Germline CDR1 reads KGHSH; CDR2 reads LQKENI. This CDR3 spans 17 amino acids. J was trimmed by 10 bases and V by 4 bases; bases with no gene match: 16.